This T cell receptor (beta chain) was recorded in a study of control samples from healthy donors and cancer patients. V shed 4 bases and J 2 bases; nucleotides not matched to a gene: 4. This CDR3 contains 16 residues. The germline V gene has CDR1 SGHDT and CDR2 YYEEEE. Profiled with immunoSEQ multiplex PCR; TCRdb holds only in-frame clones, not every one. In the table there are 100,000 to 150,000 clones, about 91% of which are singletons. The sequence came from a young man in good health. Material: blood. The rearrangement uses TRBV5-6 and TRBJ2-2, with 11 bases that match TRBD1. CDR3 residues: CASSPRTGGNTGELFF. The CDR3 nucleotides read TGTGCCAGCAGCCCGCGGACAGGGGGCAACACCGGGGAGCTGTTTTTT.